Listed here are 4 T cell receptor beta chains from one sample, sequenced in a study of a mutant IDH1 vaccine in newly diagnosed glioma. Time point indicated: week 5, during vaccination. Each dose of the vaccine consisted of 300 ug of mutant IDH1 20-mer peptide, with topical imiquimod. Profiled with immunoSEQ multiplex PCR; TCRdb holds only in-frame clones, not every one. In the table there are about 40,000 clones, about 89% of which are singletons. Which antigens these TCRs recognize remains unknown. The source was PBMCs, collected from a glioma patient whose treatment included an IDH1 peptide vaccine. The receptors here all came from a middle-aged man with glioma.

This sequence joins TRBV13 and TRBJ2-7; 16 bases map to TRBD2. Germline V CDR1 and CDR2: PRHDT, FYEKMQ (reference sequence). The CDR3 loop spans 17 amino acids. With 5 bases clipped from V and 2 bases from J, the junction kept 6 bases outside the gene matches. The CDR3 coding sequence is TGTGCCAGCAGCGTGGGACTAGCGGGAGGGATACCCTACGAGCAGTACTTC. It yields the protein CASSVGLAGGIPYEQYF.

As concerns this clone: Because the CDR3's place on the DNA is in doubt, the DNA is left out and the CDR3 is given as listed by TCRdb. The V and J genes are TRBV28 and TRBJ1-2; TRBD1, the D gene given by the table, was not confirmed from the DNA. Germline values: CDR1 MDHEN, CDR2 SYDVKM. The CDR3 contains 13 residues when both ends are counted. CDR3: CASSFGPGGGYTF.

The chain combines TRBV7-6 with TRBJ2-7; TRBD1 might be the D (6 bases). Looked up from germline, CDR1 is SGHVS and CDR2 is FNYEAQ. V was cut by 1 base and J by 3 bases, with 13 bases left in between. CDR3 size: 15 residues. The CDR3 DNA sequence: TGTGCCAGCAGCTTAGGGAGGACAGCTTACTACGAGCAGTACTTC. Translating it yields CASSLGRTAYYEQYF.

This chain links TRBV30 with TRBJ1-5; the D is unclear. Germline V gene data show CDR1 as GTSNPN and CDR2 as SVGIG (reference sequence). This CDR3 has 15 residues. The V and J ends lost 2 bases and 0 bases respectively, with 11 bases between them. The CDR3: CAWSRNKNSNQPQHF. CDR3 DNA: TGTGCCTGGAGTCGAAACAAGAATAGCAATCAGCCCCAGCATTTT. The whole variable domain, filled in from reference TRBV30 and TRBJ1-5, reads SQTIHQWPATLVQPVGSPLSLECTVEGTSNPNLYWYRQAAGRGLQLLFYSVGIGQISSEVPQNLSASRPQDRQFILSSKKLLLSDSGFYLCAWSRNKNSNQPQHFGDGTRLSIL.